A single sample gave rise to the 30 T cell receptor beta chains below, sequenced in a study of prognosis after radiotherapy for stage I lung cancer. Multiplex PCR in two rounds served to amplify TCR beta CDR3 from genomic DNA. Primers (each specific to one TRBV or TRBJ gene) were used in first-round PCR. Via MiXCR, TCRdb re-called the multiplex PCR reads, giving one row per CDR3 protein. The sample lists about 26,000 distinct CDR3 sequences, about 32% seen once, with roughly 35% in the top ten. The starting material was PBMCs, obtained before or after stereotactic body radiation therapy (not recorded which). These receptors came from a donor of 50 years or more with non-small cell lung cancer.

As concerns this clonotype: A much larger clone differs from this one at a single base, so this may be a read error. The chain couples TRBV9 to TRBJ2-5; D not resolved. The V end lost 0 bases, the J end lost 4 bases, and 13 bases lay between the germline ends. Germline V gene data show CDR1 as SGDLS and CDR2 as YYNGEE. The CDR3 is 15 amino acids. The CDR3 sequence: CASSVANSPGETQYF. The CDR3 nucleotides read TGTGCCAGCAGCGTAGCGAATTCCCCCGGAGAGACCCAGTACTTC.

This clonotype was observed many times. V and J are TRBV11-2 and TRBJ2-7, with D perhaps assigned TRBD1 or TRBD2 (6 bases each). The CDR3 sequence is 16 residues long. With 0 bases removed from V and 6 bases from J, the gap between germline ends came to 18 bases. Germline V gene sequence: CDR1 SGHAT, CDR2 FQNNGV. The CDR3 spells CASSLDPGSRGGEQYF. CDR3 bases: TGTGCCAGCAGCTTAGACCCGGGAAGCAGGGGAGGCGAGCAGTACTTC.

This clonotype was counted only a few times. V is TRBV14 and J is TRBJ1-5, with a tentative D call TRBD1 (5 bases). CDR3 length: 14 amino acids. Germline V gene lookup returns CDR1 SGHDN and CDR2 FVKESK. V lost 8 bases, J lost 10 bases, and 21 bases lay in between. DNA for the CDR3: TGTGCCAGCTTCCAATGGGGGGTCGGTCATCCCCAGCATTTT. Its protein product is CASFQWGVGHPQHF. Complete variable domain (other parts from reference TRBV14 and TRBJ1-5): EAGVTQFPSHSVIEKGQTVTLRCDPISGHDNLYWYRRVMGKEIKFLLHFVKESKQDESGMPNNRFLAERTGGTYSTLKVQPAELEDSGVYFCASFQWGVGHPQHFGDGTRLSIL.

Ten or more counts support this clonotype. The chain couples TRBV28 to TRBJ2-2, with 8 positions matching TRBD2. CDR1 MDHEN and CDR2 SYDVKM come from the germline V gene. The CDR3 loop spans 15 amino acids. The V gene end was trimmed by 6 bases and the J gene end by 4 bases; junction bases not matched to a gene: 7. The CDR3, as DNA: TGTGCCAGCAGAACCCGGGGGGGAATCACCGGGGAGCTGTTTTTT. Translation gives CASRTRGGITGELFF.

This clonotype was recorded at least ten times. This chain joins TRBV19 and TRBJ1-1, with 10 bases identical to TRBD1. CDR3 length: 15 amino acids. Per the germline V gene, CDR1 is LNHDA and CDR2 is SQIVND (reference sequence). V dropped 7 bases and J dropped 0; count of bases not matched to a gene: 5. The CDR3 spells CASIGTGAMNTEAFF. DNA of the CDR3: TGTGCCAGTATTGGGACAGGGGCCATGAACACTGAAGCTTTCTTT.

Ten or more counts support this clonotype. This chain links TRBV2 with TRBJ1-4; weak D call: TRBD1 (6 bases). Germline CDR1 is SNHLY and CDR2 is FYNNEI. The CDR3 consists of 16 residues. Trimming left V 6 bases short and J 5 bases short, with 19 bases between. DNA of the CDR3: TGTGCCAGCAGCGAAAATTCGGACAGTGGCAATGAAAAACTGTTTTTT. Protein: CASSENSDSGNEKLFF.

As for this clonotype: Just one base apart from a much larger clone, this may be a read error. The chain uses TRBV5-1 and TRBJ2-2; 8 bases are a match to TRBD2. The V segment lost 4 bases and the J segment 6 bases; nucleotides outside the gene matches: 8. This CDR3 contains 15 residues. Germline-derived CDR1 and CDR2 are SGHRS and YFSETQ. The CDR3 coding sequence is TGCGCCAGCAGCCTGACTAGCGAGGGACCCGGGGAGCTGTTTTTT. Translated, it gives CASSLTSEGPGELFF.

There are many counts of this clonotype. In nucleotides, the CDR3 is TGTGCCAGCAGAAGGGACAGGGGGGACGAGCAGTACTTC. The encoded protein is CASRRDRGDEQYF. The genes are TRBV2 and TRBJ2-7, with 11 bases aligning to TRBD1. The CDR3 has 13 residues. CDR1 is SNHLY, CDR2 FYNNEI, per germline. Losses at the gene ends were 6 bases for V and 5 bases for J; bases not matched to a gene: 3.

The chain has TRBV7-6 and TRBJ1-3; 11 bases line up with TRBD1. V trimming: 1 base; J trimming: 4 bases; junction bases outside the gene matches: 9. There are 18 residues in the CDR3. From germline, CDR1 is SGHVS and CDR2 FNYEAQ. CDR3 DNA sequence: TGTGCCAGCAGCTTAGGCTCCGGGACAGGGGGAATAGGAAACACCATATATTTT. Translated, it gives CASSLGSGTGGIGNTIYF.

Many counts were recorded for this clonotype. This chain links TRBV6-1 with TRBJ2-7; TRBD1 agrees at 9 bases. Trimming removed 8 bases from V and 2 bases from J; junction bases left unmatched: 7. Germline V gene sequence: CDR1 MNHNS, CDR2 SASEGT. The CDR3 spans 14 residues. The CDR3 loop reads CASHGTGSTYEQYF. In DNA form, the CDR3 reads TGTGCCAGCCACGGGACAGGGAGCACCTACGAGCAGTACTTC.

About this clonotype itself: At one end, the junction sequence differs from germline, possibly due to a read error. The V call is TRBV5-1, the J call TRBJ2-7; D gene ambiguous. Per germline, CDR1 SGHRS and CDR2 YFSETQ. The CDR3 sequence is 19 residues long. This chain's CDR3 is CASILFSGGSRLASYEQYF. CDR3 bases: TGCGCCAGCATCTTGTTTTCAGGTGGCTCCCGCTTGGCATCCTACGAGCAGTACTTC.

There are many counts of this clonotype. The chain joins TRBV20-1 to TRBJ1-5; 8 nucleotides align to TRBD1. Germline V CDR1 and CDR2: DFQATT, SNEGSKA (reference sequence). The CDR3 consists of 14 residues. V lost 6 bases to trimming and J lost 2 bases; unmatched junction nucleotides: 6. CDR3 DNA: TGCAGTGCGTCTCAGGGGGCTGGCAATCAGCCCCAGCATTTT. It codes for CSASQGAGNQPQHF.

The table lists this clonotype with many counts. The chain links TRBV5-1 to TRBJ2-3; the D is unclear. Trimming left V 3 bases short and J 5 bases short, with 10 bases between. The CDR3 runs 13 residues. Germline CDR1 SGHRS, CDR2 YFSETQ. The CDR3 DNA reads as TGCGCCAGCAGCTCGGAAGTGGGAGATACGCAGTATTTT. As protein: CASSSEVGDTQYF.

This clonotype occurred many times. The chain employs TRBV12-3 or TRBV12-4 and TRBJ1-1, with TRBD1 matching 7 bases. The CDR3 extends over 12 amino acids. V trimming: 5 bases; J trimming: 8 bases; junction bases outside the gene matches: 5. The CDR3 is CASSGQDLEAFF. The CDR3 region has the DNA TGTGCCAGCAGTGGACAGGACCTAGAAGCTTTCTTT.

This clonotype was detected many times. The gene calls are TRBV5-8 and TRBJ1-5; D is ambiguous. Germline V lookup: CDR1 SGHTS, CDR2 YDEGEE. With 0 bases removed from V and 3 bases from J, the gap between germline ends came to 7 bases. This CDR3 has 14 amino acids. The CDR3 protein is CASSLGMSNQPQHF. Written as DNA, the CDR3 is TGTGCCAGCAGCTTGGGGATGTCCAATCAGCCCCAGCATTTT.

This clonotype was seen many times. The rearrangement uses TRBV28 and TRBJ1-2; 8 positions match TRBD1. Germline V lookup: CDR1 MDHEN, CDR2 SYDVKM. J gave up 4 bases and V 5 bases, and 3 bases lay outside the gene matches. The CDR3 is made up of 13 amino acids. CDR3 protein: CASSLTGVYGYTF. In DNA, the CDR3 is TGTGCCAGCAGTCTGACAGGGGTCTATGGCTACACCTTC.

The table lists this clonotype with many counts. The rearrangement uses TRBV6-4 and TRBJ2-2; D is ambiguous. This CDR3 is 13 amino acids long. CDR1 is MRHNA and CDR2 is SNTAGT in the germline V gene. V gave up 2 bases and J gave up 7 bases, with 8 bases separating them. The CDR3 sequence is CASSDRMNGELFF. CDR3 DNA sequence: TGTGCCAGCAGTGACAGGATGAACGGGGAGCTGTTTTTT.

This clonotype came up many times. V gene TRBV20-1 combines with J gene TRBJ2-7; 9 bases align to TRBD1. The CDR3 is 12 amino acids. Looked up from germline, CDR1 is DFQATT and CDR2 is SNEGSKA (reference sequence). V was pared by 6 bases and J by 5 bases, with 5 bases of the junction left unmatched. The CDR3 protein is CSAKDRGNEQYF. CDR3 coding DNA: TGCAGTGCCAAGGACAGGGGCAACGAGCAGTACTTC.

J is TRBJ1-2 and V is TRBV20-1; possibly TRBD1 for D (5 bases). The V gene's germline CDR1 is DFQATT and CDR2 SNEGSKA (reference sequence). V lost 3 bases, J lost 1 base, and 12 bases lay in between. The CDR3 spans 14 residues. CDR3 residues: CSASRGANNYGYTF. The DNA of the CDR3 is TGCAGTGCTAGTAGGGGCGCGAATAACTATGGCTACACCTTC.

The gene calls are TRBV7-3 and TRBJ2-2; D uncertain. This CDR3 has 17 residues. From germline, CDR1 is SGHTA and CDR2 FQGTGA. V was clipped by 0 bases and J by 6 bases, with 17 bases between them. CDR3 nucleotide sequence: TGTGCCAGCAGCTTAACCGTTCAGGAAATACGCGCCGGGGAGCTGTTTTTT. Amino acids: CASSLTVQEIRAGELFF.

As DNA, the CDR3 is TGTGCCAGTAACTACGCCGGGACAGCGAAGGAGACCCAGTACTTC. Translating gives CASNYAGTAKETQYF. The gene calls are TRBV19 and TRBJ2-5; 7 nucleotides match TRBD1. The CDR3 totals 15 residues. Germline CDR1 and CDR2: LNHDA and SQIVND (reference sequence). J gave up 5 bases and V 7 bases, and 13 bases lay outside the gene matches.

Ten or more counts support this clonotype. The chain couples TRBV6-1 to TRBJ2-1; the match to TRBD2 covers 7 bases. The V and J ends lost 1 base and 0 bases, in that order; junction bases with no gene match: 0. Germline V CDR1 and CDR2: MNHNS, SASEGT. This CDR3 region has 15 residues. The DNA of the CDR3 is TGTGCCAGCAGTGAAGGGACTAGCTCCTACAATGAGCAGTTCTTC. Translated: CASSEGTSSYNEQFF.

A remark on this clonotype: Just one base apart from a much larger clone, this may be a read error. The chain uses TRBV2 and TRBJ2-3; possible D gene TRBD2, 7 bases. The V gene lost 7 bases and the J gene lost 5 bases, with 19 bases spanning the gap. Germline V gene lookup returns CDR1 SNHLY and CDR2 FYNNEI. The CDR3 contains 15 residues. The CDR3 reads CASMNLPGGEDTQYF. The CDR3 DNA follows: TGTGCCAGCATGAACCTCCCGGGGGGCGAAGATACGCAGTATTTT. The full variable domain, its missing parts supplied by reference TRBV2 and TRBJ2-3, is EPEVTQTPSHQVTQMGQEVILRCVPISNHLYFYWYRQILGQKVEFLVSFYNNEISEKSEIFDDQFSVERPDGSNFTLKIRSTKLEDSAMYFCASMNLPGGEDTQYFGPGTRLTVL.

This clonotype came up many times. The genes are TRBV28 and TRBJ2-7, with D possibly being TRBD1 (6 bases). Germline V gives CDR1 MDHEN, CDR2 SYDVKM. V was shortened by 2 bases and J by 5 bases, with 7 bases between the two germline ends. The CDR3 loop spans 12 amino acids. The CDR3 here is CASSLNRDEQYF. The DNA for the CDR3 is TGTGCCAGCAGTTTAAACAGGGACGAGCAGTACTTC.

This clonotype came up many times. The chain carries TRBV28 and TRBJ1-5, with 7 bases fitting TRBD1. CDR3 length: 15 amino acids. Germline V lookup: CDR1 MDHEN, CDR2 SYDVKM. With V trimmed by 6 bases and J by 4 bases, 9 bases remained unmatched. The CDR3 is CASSSSRDRNQPQHF. CDR3 DNA: TGTGCCAGCAGCTCGAGCAGGGACAGAAATCAGCCCCAGCATTTT.

There are many counts of this clonotype. This sequence joins TRBV7-2 and TRBJ1-1, with 7 positions matching TRBD1. Germline CDR1 and CDR2: SGHTA and FQGNSA. This CDR3 region has 16 residues. V shed 1 base, J shed 2 bases, and the junction held 7 bases outside the gene matches. The CDR3 here is CASSLEPGGFNTEAFF. CDR3 in DNA: TGTGCCAGCAGCTTAGAGCCAGGGGGATTCAACACTGAAGCTTTCTTT.

The CDR3 coding sequence is TGTGCCAGCAGCTTAGTAGGGGGTGAGAAAAAACTGTTTTTT. This translates into CASSLVGGEKKLFF. The rearrangement joins TRBV7-2 to TRBJ1-4; tentative D call: TRBD1 (6 bases). In germline, CDR1 is SGHTA, CDR2 FQGNSA. This CDR3 region has 14 residues. The V end lost 1 base, the J end lost 9 bases, and 12 bases lay between the germline ends.

This chain links TRBV28 with TRBJ1-1; D is possibly TRBD1 (6 bases). CDR1 is MDHEN, CDR2 SYDVKM, per germline. Trimming took off 7 bases at V and 0 bases at J, with 9 bases between the two ends. This CDR3 has 13 residues. Written as DNA, the CDR3 is TGTGCCAGCATTGGACAGCTGAACACTGAAGCTTTCTTT. This translates into CASIGQLNTEAFF.

In this sample, this clonotype turned up many times. The chain is built from TRBV12-3 or TRBV12-4 and TRBJ2-5, with TRBD2 identical over 7 bases. The last part of the DNA fits TRBJ2-1 better; the J call may be wrong. This CDR3 comprises 15 residues. CDR3 DNA: TGTGCCAGCAGTTGGGGCGGGAGTACCTACAATGAGCAGTTCTTC. Its protein product is CASSWGGSTYNEQFF.

This clonotype appeared many times. The chain couples TRBV20-1 to TRBJ2-7; 14 bases map to TRBD2. V lost 5 bases to trimming and J lost 6 bases; unmatched junction nucleotides: 12. The CDR3 totals 16 residues. Per the germline V gene, CDR1 is DFQATT and CDR2 is SNEGSKA (reference sequence). CDR3: CSAPRLAGGPSSEQYF. The CDR3 DNA is TGCAGTGCTCCTCGACTAGCGGGAGGGCCCTCGTCCGAGCAGTACTTC.